These T cell receptor beta chains were read from a single sample in a study of beta chain features in type 1 diabetes. Clones were read by immunoSEQ multiplex PCR, and TCRdb kept only the in-frame ones, dropping some. The repertoire holds around 430,000 clones, with 25% to 35% as singletons. Source material: naive CD4+ T cells from blood. These receptor sequences come from a man aged 18 to 30 in good health. The CDR3 runs from the conserved cysteine through the conserved F or W. Fields, in order: J gene, D gene, clone size, CDR3 length, V gene, CDR3 DNA, CDR3 protein. The D gene is left open where the match is weak. Clone size is not always given. Where it is, it says once, few, many or a class for expanded clones.

j_gene: TRBJ2-1; d_gene: TRBD1; abundance: few; len: 13; v_gene: TRBV29-1; CDR3nt: TGCAGCGTATGGGACAGGGGCCTCCTGGGGCAGTTCTTC; CDR3aa: CSVWDRGLLGQFF
j_gene: TRBJ2-1; d_gene: TRBD1; abundance: -; len: 16; v_gene: TRBV28; CDR3nt: TGTGCCAGCAGGCCCCCCGGGACAGGGGGTCTCAATGAGCAGTTCTTC; CDR3aa: CASRPPGTGGLNEQFF
j_gene: TRBJ1-2; d_gene: -; abundance: few; len: 15; v_gene: TRBV30; CDR3nt: TGTGCCTGGAGTGTAACCGGATCATGGGGCTATGGCTACACCTTC; CDR3aa: CAWSVTGSWGYGYTF
j_gene: TRBJ2-5; d_gene: TRBD2; abundance: -; len: 16; v_gene: TRBV6-1; CDR3nt: TGTGCCAGCAGTGAAGGCGCGACTAGCGCCACAGAGACCCAGTACTTC; CDR3aa: CASSEGATSATETQYF
j_gene: TRBJ2-1; d_gene: TRBD1; abundance: few; len: 15; v_gene: TRBV5-1; CDR3nt: TGCGCCAGCAGCTTGGGGACAGGAGCACGGGGAGAGCAGTTCTTC; CDR3aa: CASSLGTGARGEQFF
j_gene: TRBJ2-7; d_gene: TRBD2; abundance: -; len: 14; v_gene: TRBV30; CDR3nt: TGTGCCCGCGGGGGGACCGGGAGGTCTTCCGAGCAGTACTTC; CDR3aa: CARGGTGRSSEQYF
j_gene: TRBJ2-3; d_gene: -; abundance: few; len: 14; v_gene: TRBV6-6; CDR3nt: TGTGCCAGCAGTTACTCGGGCAGCACAGATACGCAGTATTTT; CDR3aa: CASSYSGSTDTQYF
j_gene: TRBJ2-5; d_gene: TRBD2; abundance: -; len: 14; v_gene: TRBV4-1; CDR3nt: TGCGCCTCCCGCGGGACTAGCGGGAGGGAGACCCAGTACTTC; CDR3aa: CASRGTSGRETQYF
j_gene: TRBJ2-7; d_gene: -; abundance: -; len: 14; v_gene: TRBV27; CDR3nt: TGTGCCAGCAGTTCTTTAGCTACGCCTTTGGAGCAGTACTTC; CDR3aa: CASSSLATPLEQYF
j_gene: TRBJ2-7; d_gene: -; abundance: -; len: 11; v_gene: TRBV29-1; CDR3nt: TGCAGCGCCGGGCCCGGAGACGAGCAGTACTTC; CDR3aa: CSAGPGDEQYF
j_gene: TRBJ2-5; d_gene: TRBD2; abundance: few; len: 19; v_gene: TRBV30; CDR3nt: TGTGCCTGGGCCCCTCCCCTCGGGACTAGCGGGAGGGAGGCAGAGACCCAGTACTTC; CDR3aa: CAWAPPLGTSGREAETQYF
j_gene: TRBJ1-4; d_gene: TRBD1; abundance: -; len: 15; v_gene: TRBV7-9; CDR3nt: TGTGCCAGCAGCTCCGGACAGGGTGGTAATGAAAAACTGTTTTTT; CDR3aa: CASSSGQGGNEKLFF
j_gene: TRBJ2-5; d_gene: TRBD2; abundance: -; len: 18; v_gene: TRBV28; CDR3nt: TGTGCCAGCAGTTTTTGGGGTAGGGGACTAGCGGGACGAGAGACCCAGTACTTC; CDR3aa: CASSFWGRGLAGRETQYF
j_gene: TRBJ1-5; d_gene: -; abundance: -; len: 13; v_gene: TRBV29-1; CDR3nt: TGCAGCGTTGCCGACAGTGGCAATCAGCCCCAGCATTTT; CDR3aa: CSVADSGNQPQHF
j_gene: TRBJ1-1; d_gene: -; abundance: -; len: 14; v_gene: TRBV25-1; CDR3nt: TGTGCCAGCAGTGAGTTCGGGACGGCTAGTAAGGCTTTCTTT; CDR3aa: CASSEFGTASKAFF
j_gene: TRBJ2-6; d_gene: TRBD1; abundance: few; len: 16; v_gene: TRBV4-2; CDR3nt: TGTGCCAGCAGCCGACAGGGTGGATTGGGGGCCAACGTCCTGACTTTC; CDR3aa: CASSRQGGLGANVLTF
j_gene: TRBJ2-4; d_gene: -; abundance: -; len: 15; v_gene: TRBV29-1; CDR3nt: TGCAGCGTTGAAGTTCGAGGGCGGGGAAAAAACATTCAGTACTTC; CDR3aa: CSVEVRGRGKNIQYF
j_gene: TRBJ2-7; d_gene: -; abundance: few; len: 12; v_gene: TRBV30; CDR3nt: TGTGCCTGGAGCCCGAGCTCCTACGAGCAGTACTTC; CDR3aa: CAWSPSSYEQYF
j_gene: TRBJ2-5; d_gene: -; abundance: -; len: 14; v_gene: TRBV5-1; CDR3nt: TGCGCCAGCAGCTTGGGGGCAGATCAAGAGACCCAGTACTTC; CDR3aa: CASSLGADQETQYF
j_gene: TRBJ2-7; d_gene: TRBD1; abundance: -; len: 14; v_gene: TRBV29-1; CDR3nt: TGCAGCGTGGGCCGACAGGGGACCTACTACGAGCAGTACTTC; CDR3aa: CSVGRQGTYYEQYF
j_gene: TRBJ1-2; d_gene: -; abundance: -; len: 12; v_gene: TRBV6-1; CDR3nt: TGTGCCAGCAGTGAACTTGCCTATGGCTACACCTTC; CDR3aa: CASSELAYGYTF
j_gene: TRBJ2-1; d_gene: -; abundance: -; len: 13; v_gene: TRBV5-4; CDR3nt: TGTGCCAGCAGCCAACGACAAGTCAATGAGCAGTTCTTC; CDR3aa: CASSQRQVNEQFF
j_gene: TRBJ2-3; d_gene: -; abundance: few; len: 15; v_gene: TRBV29-1; CDR3nt: TGCAGCGTTGCCACGGGGCAGAGTCGCGGAGATACGCAGTATTTT; CDR3aa: CSVATGQSRGDTQYF
j_gene: TRBJ2-7; d_gene: TRBD1; abundance: -; len: 14; v_gene: TRBV19; CDR3nt: TGTGCCAGTAGTACTCGGACAGGCTTCTACGAGCAGTACTTC; CDR3aa: CASSTRTGFYEQYF
j_gene: TRBJ2-1; d_gene: TRBD1; abundance: -; len: 15; v_gene: TRBV6-6; CDR3nt: TGTGCCAGCACCGAGGACAGGAATTGGGGTAGTGAGCAGTTCTTC; CDR3aa: CASTEDRNWGSEQFF
j_gene: TRBJ1-2; d_gene: -; abundance: few; len: 16; v_gene: TRBV29-1; CDR3nt: TGCAGCGTCATCCCCTCCCCGAGATCGGGGAACTATGGCTACACCTTC; CDR3aa: CSVIPSPRSGNYGYTF
j_gene: TRBJ2-5; d_gene: -; abundance: -; len: 13; v_gene: TRBV6-5; CDR3nt: TGTGCCAGCAGAGAAACAGCTCAAGAGACCCAGTACTTC; CDR3aa: CASRETAQETQYF
j_gene: TRBJ2-7; d_gene: TRBD2; abundance: -; len: 16; v_gene: TRBV29-1; CDR3nt: TGCAGCGCAGGAGAAACTAGCGGGACGACTCCCTACGAGCAGTACTTC; CDR3aa: CSAGETSGTTPYEQYF
j_gene: TRBJ1-2; d_gene: -; abundance: -; len: 15; v_gene: TRBV7-9; CDR3nt: TGTGCCAGCAGCTATGGACAGCCCACTAACTATGGCTACACCTTC; CDR3aa: CASSYGQPTNYGYTF
j_gene: TRBJ2-3; d_gene: TRBD1; abundance: -; len: 14; v_gene: TRBV29-1; CDR3nt: TGCAGCGTTGAGGGCGGCAGGGGGCCTGATACGCAGTATTTT; CDR3aa: CSVEGGRGPDTQYF
j_gene: TRBJ2-1; d_gene: TRBD1; abundance: -; len: 14; v_gene: TRBV25-1; CDR3nt: TGTGCCAGCAGAGACAGGGCGTCGGGCAATGAGCAGTTCTTC; CDR3aa: CASRDRASGNEQFF
j_gene: TRBJ2-7; d_gene: -; abundance: -; len: 14; v_gene: TRBV30; CDR3nt: TGTGCCTGGAGTGGGACAGCTGGAGTCTACGAGCAGTACTTC; CDR3aa: CAWSGTAGVYEQYF
j_gene: TRBJ2-7; d_gene: -; abundance: -; len: 14; v_gene: TRBV4-3; CDR3nt: TGCGCCAGCAGCCAAGATGCAGGGCGCTACGAGCAGTACTTC; CDR3aa: CASSQDAGRYEQYF
j_gene: TRBJ2-1; d_gene: -; abundance: -; len: 13; v_gene: TRBV30; CDR3nt: TGTGCCTGGAGTGTACGGCGACACAATGAGCAGTTCTTC; CDR3aa: CAWSVRRHNEQFF
j_gene: TRBJ2-3; d_gene: TRBD2; abundance: -; len: 18; v_gene: TRBV4-2; CDR3nt: TGTGCCAGCAGCCAAGCAGCGGGAGAGCTGGAAGGCACAGATACGCAGTATTTT; CDR3aa: CASSQAAGELEGTDTQYF
j_gene: TRBJ2-7; d_gene: TRBD2; abundance: -; len: 13; v_gene: TRBV29-1; CDR3nt: TGCAGCGTTTCTGGACTAGCGGCCTACGAGCAGTACTTC; CDR3aa: CSVSGLAAYEQYF
j_gene: TRBJ2-1; d_gene: -; abundance: few; len: 10; v_gene: TRBV11-1; CDR3nt: TGTGCCGTCCCTCTAACTGAGCAGTTCTTC; CDR3aa: CAVPLTEQFF
j_gene: TRBJ2-1; d_gene: TRBD1; abundance: few; len: 16; v_gene: TRBV30; CDR3nt: TGTGCCTGGAGTGCCCGAGGGACAGGGGTTCGCAATGAGCAGTTCTTC; CDR3aa: CAWSARGTGVRNEQFF
j_gene: TRBJ1-2; d_gene: -; abundance: -; len: 14; v_gene: TRBV4-3; CDR3nt: TGCGCCAGCAGCCAAGATTCGCTGATCTATGGCTACACCTTC; CDR3aa: CASSQDSLIYGYTF
j_gene: TRBJ2-7; d_gene: -; abundance: -; len: 13; v_gene: TRBV30; CDR3nt: TGTGCCTGGAGTGTACACGGACCCTACGAGCAGTACTTC; CDR3aa: CAWSVHGPYEQYF
j_gene: TRBJ1-5; d_gene: -; abundance: -; len: 15; v_gene: TRBV29-1; CDR3nt: TGCAGCGTTGCCTGGACTGGGTATAGCAATCAGCCCCAGCATTTT; CDR3aa: CSVAWTGYSNQPQHF
j_gene: TRBJ1-5; d_gene: -; abundance: -; len: 18; v_gene: TRBV27; CDR3nt: TGTGCCAGCAGTCCCCGGTTTGGCGGGAGGGAGAGCAATCAGCCCCAGCATTTT; CDR3aa: CASSPRFGGRESNQPQHF
j_gene: TRBJ1-2; d_gene: TRBD1; abundance: -; len: 14; v_gene: TRBV27; CDR3nt: TGTGCCAGCAGTAGCCGACAGGGGTTGGGTGGCTACACCTTC; CDR3aa: CASSSRQGLGGYTF
j_gene: TRBJ2-2; d_gene: -; abundance: -; len: 15; v_gene: TRBV9; CDR3nt: TGTGCCAGCACCCTTGATTCTAGCAGAACCGGGGAGCTGTTTTTT; CDR3aa: CASTLDSSRTGELFF
j_gene: TRBJ2-7; d_gene: TRBD2; abundance: -; len: 14; v_gene: TRBV7-9; CDR3nt: TGTGCCAGCAGCTTAGTAGCGGGAAACGACGAGCAGTACTTC; CDR3aa: CASSLVAGNDEQYF
j_gene: TRBJ2-1; d_gene: -; abundance: -; len: 15; v_gene: TRBV6-6; CDR3nt: TGTGCCAGCAGTAAAGCCAAGGGTACCTACAATGAGCAGTTCTTC; CDR3aa: CASSKAKGTYNEQFF
j_gene: TRBJ2-1; d_gene: -; abundance: -; len: 15; v_gene: TRBV6-5; CDR3nt: TGTGCCAGCAGTTTTACAGGGAGCTCCTACAATGAGCAGTTCTTC; CDR3aa: CASSFTGSSYNEQFF
j_gene: TRBJ1-1; d_gene: TRBD1; abundance: few; len: 17; v_gene: TRBV30; CDR3nt: TGTGCCTGGAGTGGAGGAGGGACAGCCAACCTGAACACTGAAGCTTTCTTT; CDR3aa: CAWSGGGTANLNTEAFF
j_gene: TRBJ2-7; d_gene: TRBD1; abundance: -; len: 13; v_gene: TRBV29-1; CDR3nt: TGCAGCGTTGTCGACAGGGTCTCCTACGAGCAGTACTTC; CDR3aa: CSVVDRVSYEQYF
j_gene: TRBJ2-5; d_gene: -; abundance: -; len: 14; v_gene: TRBV6-6; CDR3nt: TGTGCCAGCAGCTTGGGAGGCCTCCAAGAGACCCAGTACTTC; CDR3aa: CASSLGGLQETQYF
j_gene: TRBJ1-4; d_gene: TRBD1; abundance: few; len: 15; v_gene: TRBV4-3; CDR3nt: TGCGCCAGCAGCCATGGGGACAGGGGCACTGAAAAACTGTTTTTT; CDR3aa: CASSHGDRGTEKLFF
j_gene: TRBJ2-5; d_gene: TRBD2; abundance: -; len: 16; v_gene: TRBV2; CDR3nt: TGTGCCAGCGCCTTAGGACTAGCGGGAAGAAAGGAGACCCAGTACTTC; CDR3aa: CASALGLAGRKETQYF
j_gene: TRBJ2-1; d_gene: -; abundance: -; len: 14; v_gene: TRBV30; CDR3nt: TGTGCCTGGGCAAGGGACTCCATCTACAATGAGCAGTTCTTC; CDR3aa: CAWARDSIYNEQFF
j_gene: TRBJ2-1; d_gene: -; abundance: few; len: 15; v_gene: TRBV15; CDR3nt: TGTGCCACCAGTTTGGAACCCGGGAGTTACAATGAGCAGTTCTTC; CDR3aa: CATSLEPGSYNEQFF